A single sample gave rise to the 10 T cell receptor beta chains below, sequenced in a study of monozygotic twins with inflammatory bowel disease. TCRdb processed the 5' RACE reads again and assigns one entry to each CDR3 protein, with no DNA. The table lists over 35,000 distinct CDR3 sequences, with 5.3% in the top ten. The sequenced material came from blood. The receptors were sampled from a human donor with ulcerative colitis or Crohn's disease, or a healthy co-twin of an affected twin (not recorded which).

This chain links TRBV18 with TRBJ1-1. The CDR3 is 12 residues long. Germline V gives CDR1 KGHSH, CDR2 LQKENI. CDR3: CASSGQYTEAFF.

This chain uses TRBV20-1 with TRBJ2-7; TCRdb gives TRBD2 as the D gene, but with no DNA this cannot be confirmed. The CDR3 is made up of 16 amino acids. Germline V gene lookup returns CDR1 DFQATT and CDR2 SNEGSKA (reference sequence). CDR3 protein: CSARGLLAGESYEQYF.

The chain couples TRBV11-2 to TRBJ2-2; TCRdb selects TRBD1, and the lack of DNA leaves this call unchecked. This CDR3 is built from 15 residues. Looked up from germline, CDR1 is SGHAT and CDR2 is FQNNGV. The CDR3 here is CASSTQGAGAGELFF.

This chain uses TRBV7-2 with TRBJ2-7; TCRdb indicates TRBD1, and absent DNA this call remains unverified. CDR1 and CDR2 from the germline V gene are SGHTA and FQGNSA. This CDR3 is built from 16 residues. CDR3 protein: CASSLGPGQGGGEQYF.

This chain joins TRBV28 and TRBJ2-1; the D call of TRBD1 rests on TCRdb alone, since no DNA is present to check it. CDR1 MDHEN and CDR2 SYDVKM come from the germline V gene. This CDR3 region has 15 residues. CDR3 protein: CASTPAGQGYNEQFF.

This chain uses TRBV6-5 with TRBJ2-7; as DNA is missing, the TRBD1 call by TCRdb cannot be tested. Germline V gene lookup returns CDR1 MNHEY and CDR2 SVGAGI. The CDR3 is 13 residues long. CDR3 loop: CASSYSRTQEQYF.

The V gene is TRBV7-2, the J gene TRBJ1-1; TCRdb proposes TRBD1, but this gene call is untestable without DNA. There are 14 residues in the CDR3. Germline lookup yields CDR1 SGHTA and CDR2 FQGNSA. The CDR3 spells CASSLAQGSSRAFF.

The V call is TRBV20-1, the J call TRBJ1-2; TCRdb calls TRBD1, which cannot be checked without DNA. The CDR3 totals 14 residues. Germline CDR1 reads DFQATT; CDR2 reads SNEGSKA (reference sequence). CDR3 sequence: CSARDMGQGYGYTF.

This chain connects TRBV7-2 to TRBJ2-1; the TCRdb D gene call, TRBD2, has no DNA to confirm it. CDR1 and CDR2 (germline): SGHTA, FQGNSA. The CDR3 is made up of 15 amino acids. CDR3 residues: CASSLLPGTQNEQFF.

This chain uses TRBV7-8 with TRBJ1-4. The CDR3 contains 16 residues. Germline CDR1 and CDR2: SGHVS and FQNEAQ. CDR3 region: CASSLGGVAGPEKLFF.